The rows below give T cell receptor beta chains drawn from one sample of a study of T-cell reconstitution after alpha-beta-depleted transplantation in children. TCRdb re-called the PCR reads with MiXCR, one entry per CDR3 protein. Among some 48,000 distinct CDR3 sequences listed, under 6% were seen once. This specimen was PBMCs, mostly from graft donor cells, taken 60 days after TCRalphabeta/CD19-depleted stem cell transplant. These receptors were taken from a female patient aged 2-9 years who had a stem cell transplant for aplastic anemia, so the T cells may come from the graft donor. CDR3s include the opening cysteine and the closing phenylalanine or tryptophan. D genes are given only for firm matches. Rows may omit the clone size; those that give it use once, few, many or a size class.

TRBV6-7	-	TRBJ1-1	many	TGTGCCAGGGGGGGACATCTCACTGAAGCTTTCTTT	CARGGHLTEAFF
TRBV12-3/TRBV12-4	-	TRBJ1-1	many	TGTGCCAGCGGTACAGGGCCCGGAATATTCGAAGCTTTCTTT	CASGTGPGIFEAFF
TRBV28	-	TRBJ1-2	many	TGTGCCAGCAGCTCTCTAATGGTCCTTTCCGGAGGGGGCTACACCTTC	CASSSLMVLSGGGYTF
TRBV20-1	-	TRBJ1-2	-	TGCAGTGCTAGTGCGGATTTTACCTATGGCTACACCTTC	CSASADFTYGYTF
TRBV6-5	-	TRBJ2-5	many	TGTGCCAGCAGTTACGGGGGGGCCCAAGAGACCCAGTACTTC	CASSYGGAQETQYF
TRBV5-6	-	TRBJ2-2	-	TGTGCCAGCAGCTTGCCTACGGCTACCGGGGAGCTGTTTTTT	CASSLPTATGELFF
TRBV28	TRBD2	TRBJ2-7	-	TGTGCCAGCAGTTTAGTTACGGGAGGGTTGGTCGAGCAGTACTTC	CASSLVTGGLVEQYF
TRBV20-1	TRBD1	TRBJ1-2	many	TGCAGTGTCGGGACAGGGCAAGGCTACACCTTC	CSVGTGQGYTF
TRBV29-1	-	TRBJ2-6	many	TGCAGCGTTTTGAAGGGGGGACTGCGCTCTGGGGCCAACGTCCTGACTTTC	CSVLKGGLRSGANVLTF
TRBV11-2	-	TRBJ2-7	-	TGTGCCAGCAGCTTAGCTGCGGCGAGGGAGTACTTC	CASSLAAAREYF
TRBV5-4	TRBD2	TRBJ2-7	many	TGTGCCAGCAGCCCCTCGACTAGCGGCTCCTACGAGCAGTACTTC	CASSPSTSGSYEQYF
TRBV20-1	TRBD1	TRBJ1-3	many	TGCAGTGCCAAGGGACAGTGGAACACCATATATTTT	CSAKGQWNTIYF
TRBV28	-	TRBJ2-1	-	TGTGCCACTCCAATAGGGGTAGACCCGCAGTTCTTC	CATPIGVDPQFF
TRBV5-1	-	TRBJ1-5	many	TGCGCCAGCAGAACGACCCCCGTCGGCAATCAGCCCCAGCATTTT	CASRTTPVGNQPQHF
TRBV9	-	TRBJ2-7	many	TGTGCCAGCAGCGCCACGTTTTCCGGGGGTTACGAGCAGTACTTC	CASSATFSGGYEQYF
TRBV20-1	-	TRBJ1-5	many	TGCAGTGCTAGCCGGCAGGGGAATCAGCCCCAGCATTTT	CSASRQGNQPQHF
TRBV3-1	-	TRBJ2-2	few	TGTGCCAGCAGCCAAGGGAGGGCAGGGACCACCGGGGAGCTGTTTTTT	CASSQGRAGTTGELFF
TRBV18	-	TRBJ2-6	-	TGTGCCAGCTCACCGGTGGACAGCTCCTCTGGGGCCAACGTCCTGACTTTC	CASSPVDSSSGANVLTF
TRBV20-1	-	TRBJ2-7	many	TGCAGTGCTGGACCCGGGACTTACAGCTCCTACGAGCAGTACTTC	CSAGPGTYSSYEQYF
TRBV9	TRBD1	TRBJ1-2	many	TGTGCCAGCAGCCCTGGGACAGGGAAGGGCTACACCTTC	CASSPGTGKGYTF
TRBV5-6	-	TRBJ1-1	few	TGTGCCAGCAGTATTCTAGTAAAGAACACTGAAGCTTTCTTT	CASSILVKNTEAFF
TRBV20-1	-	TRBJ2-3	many	TGCAGTGCTAGAGATTTGGGCGGGGAGCACACAGATACGCAGTATTTT	CSARDLGGEHTDTQYF
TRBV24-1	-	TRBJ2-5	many	TGTGCCACCAGTGACCCCAGGGGTACCCAAGAGACCCAGTACTTC	CATSDPRGTQETQYF
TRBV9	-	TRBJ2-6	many	TGTGCCAGCAGCGCCAGACAGGTAACTGGGGCCAACGTCCTGACTTTC	CASSARQVTGANVLTF
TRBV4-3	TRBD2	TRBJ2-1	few	TGCGCCAGCAGCCTCCCTAGACTAGCGGGGTACAATGAGCAGTTCTTC	CASSLPRLAGYNEQFF
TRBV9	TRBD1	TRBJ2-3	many	TGTGCCAGCAGCAAGGGACAGAGCACAGATACGCAGTATTTT	CASSKGQSTDTQYF
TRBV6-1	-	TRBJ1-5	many	TGTGCCAGCAGGATGACAGGAAGACAGCCCCAGCATTTT	CASRMTGRQPQHF
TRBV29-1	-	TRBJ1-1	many	TGCAGCGGGGAGGGGAACACTGAAGCTTTCTTT	CSGEGNTEAFF
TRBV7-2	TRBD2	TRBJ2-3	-	TGTGCCAGCAGCCTCCGGGGGGGCTACGCAGATACGCAGTATTTT	CASSLRGGYADTQYF
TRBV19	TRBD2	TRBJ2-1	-	TGTGCCAGTAGGTGGGCGGGAGAATATGGCAATGAGCAGTTCTTC	CASRWAGEYGNEQFF
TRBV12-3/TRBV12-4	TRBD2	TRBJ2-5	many	TGTGCCAGCAGTTTAAGGGCTGGGACTAGCGGGACTGGAGAGACCCAGTACTTC	CASSLRAGTSGTGETQYF
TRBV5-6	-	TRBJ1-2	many	TGTGCCAGCAGCTTGTTTTCGACAGGCTACTATGGCTACACCTTC	CASSLFSTGYYGYTF
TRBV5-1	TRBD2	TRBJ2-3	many	TGCGCCAGCAAAACTAGCGGGACAGATACGCAGTATTTT	CASKTSGTDTQYF
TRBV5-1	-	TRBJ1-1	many	TGCGCCAGCAGCTTGGAAGGGTACGGAACTGAAGCTTTCTTT	CASSLEGYGTEAFF
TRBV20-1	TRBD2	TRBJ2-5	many	TGCAGTGCTAGTTGGCTAGCGGGAGGAGGTGAGACCCAGTACTTC	CSASWLAGGGETQYF
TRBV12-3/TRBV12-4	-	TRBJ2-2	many	TGTGCCAGCAGTTCGGACACCGGGGAGCTGTTTTTT	CASSSDTGELFF
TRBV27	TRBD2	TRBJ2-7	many	TGTGCCAGCAGATTCTCCGGACTAGCGGGAATCCACGAGCAGTACTTC	CASRFSGLAGIHEQYF
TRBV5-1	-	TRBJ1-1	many	TGCGCCAGCAGCAGGGACACGACTAATTCTGAAGTTTTCTTT	CASSRDTTNSEVFF
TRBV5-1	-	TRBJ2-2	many	TGCGCCAGCAGCTTTTCGGACACCGGGGAGCTGTTTTTT	CASSFSDTGELFF
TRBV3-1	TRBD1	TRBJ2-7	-	TGTGCCAGCACCCACGGGACAGGGCACGAGCAGTACTTC	CASTHGTGHEQYF
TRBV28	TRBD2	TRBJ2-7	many	TGTGCCAGCAGGATAGCCGGGACTAGCGGAACCTACGAGCAGTACTTC	CASRIAGTSGTYEQYF
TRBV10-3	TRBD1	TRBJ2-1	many	TGTGCCATCAGGGGACAGGGGACCTACAATGAGCAGTTCTTC	CAIRGQGTYNEQFF
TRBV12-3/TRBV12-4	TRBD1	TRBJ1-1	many	TGTGCCAGCAGTTTCTTCGAGGGGGCGCGTGAAGCTTTCTTT	CASSFFEGAREAFF
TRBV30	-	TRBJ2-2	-	TGTGCCTGGAGTGTAATTAGTCGTCCGACCGGGGAGCTGTTTTTT	CAWSVISRPTGELFF
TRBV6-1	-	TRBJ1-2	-	TGTGCCAGCAGTGACTACGGAAGACCCTCCGGCTACACCTTC	CASSDYGRPSGYTF
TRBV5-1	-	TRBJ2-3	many	TGCGCCAGCAGCTCTAGCACAGATACGCAGTATTTT	CASSSSTDTQYF
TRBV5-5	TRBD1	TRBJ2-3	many	TGTGCCAGCAGCTTCAACAGGGGAAGCACAGATACGCAGTATTTT	CASSFNRGSTDTQYF
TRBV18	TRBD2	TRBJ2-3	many	TGTGCCAGCTCACCACAACGGACTAGCTTGACAGATACGCAGTATTTT	CASSPQRTSLTDTQYF
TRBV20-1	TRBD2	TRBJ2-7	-	TGCAGTGCTGCTCCTGGACTAGCGATCTACGAGCAGTACTTC	CSAAPGLAIYEQYF